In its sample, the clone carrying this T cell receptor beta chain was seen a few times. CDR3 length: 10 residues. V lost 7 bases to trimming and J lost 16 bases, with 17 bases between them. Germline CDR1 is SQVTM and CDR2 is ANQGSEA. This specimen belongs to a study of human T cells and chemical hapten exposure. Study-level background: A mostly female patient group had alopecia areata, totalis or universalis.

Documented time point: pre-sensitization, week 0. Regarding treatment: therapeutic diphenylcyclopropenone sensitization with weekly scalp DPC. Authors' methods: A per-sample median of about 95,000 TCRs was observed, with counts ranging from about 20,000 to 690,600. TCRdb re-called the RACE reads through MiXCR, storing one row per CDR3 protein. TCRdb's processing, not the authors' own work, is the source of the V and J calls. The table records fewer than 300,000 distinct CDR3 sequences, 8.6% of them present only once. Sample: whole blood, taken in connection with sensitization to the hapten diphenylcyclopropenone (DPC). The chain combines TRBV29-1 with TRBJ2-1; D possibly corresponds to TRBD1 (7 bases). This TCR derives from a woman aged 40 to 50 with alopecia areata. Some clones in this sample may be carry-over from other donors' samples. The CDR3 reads CSDDRQGGFF. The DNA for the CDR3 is TGCAGCGATGACCGACAGGGAGGATTCTTC.